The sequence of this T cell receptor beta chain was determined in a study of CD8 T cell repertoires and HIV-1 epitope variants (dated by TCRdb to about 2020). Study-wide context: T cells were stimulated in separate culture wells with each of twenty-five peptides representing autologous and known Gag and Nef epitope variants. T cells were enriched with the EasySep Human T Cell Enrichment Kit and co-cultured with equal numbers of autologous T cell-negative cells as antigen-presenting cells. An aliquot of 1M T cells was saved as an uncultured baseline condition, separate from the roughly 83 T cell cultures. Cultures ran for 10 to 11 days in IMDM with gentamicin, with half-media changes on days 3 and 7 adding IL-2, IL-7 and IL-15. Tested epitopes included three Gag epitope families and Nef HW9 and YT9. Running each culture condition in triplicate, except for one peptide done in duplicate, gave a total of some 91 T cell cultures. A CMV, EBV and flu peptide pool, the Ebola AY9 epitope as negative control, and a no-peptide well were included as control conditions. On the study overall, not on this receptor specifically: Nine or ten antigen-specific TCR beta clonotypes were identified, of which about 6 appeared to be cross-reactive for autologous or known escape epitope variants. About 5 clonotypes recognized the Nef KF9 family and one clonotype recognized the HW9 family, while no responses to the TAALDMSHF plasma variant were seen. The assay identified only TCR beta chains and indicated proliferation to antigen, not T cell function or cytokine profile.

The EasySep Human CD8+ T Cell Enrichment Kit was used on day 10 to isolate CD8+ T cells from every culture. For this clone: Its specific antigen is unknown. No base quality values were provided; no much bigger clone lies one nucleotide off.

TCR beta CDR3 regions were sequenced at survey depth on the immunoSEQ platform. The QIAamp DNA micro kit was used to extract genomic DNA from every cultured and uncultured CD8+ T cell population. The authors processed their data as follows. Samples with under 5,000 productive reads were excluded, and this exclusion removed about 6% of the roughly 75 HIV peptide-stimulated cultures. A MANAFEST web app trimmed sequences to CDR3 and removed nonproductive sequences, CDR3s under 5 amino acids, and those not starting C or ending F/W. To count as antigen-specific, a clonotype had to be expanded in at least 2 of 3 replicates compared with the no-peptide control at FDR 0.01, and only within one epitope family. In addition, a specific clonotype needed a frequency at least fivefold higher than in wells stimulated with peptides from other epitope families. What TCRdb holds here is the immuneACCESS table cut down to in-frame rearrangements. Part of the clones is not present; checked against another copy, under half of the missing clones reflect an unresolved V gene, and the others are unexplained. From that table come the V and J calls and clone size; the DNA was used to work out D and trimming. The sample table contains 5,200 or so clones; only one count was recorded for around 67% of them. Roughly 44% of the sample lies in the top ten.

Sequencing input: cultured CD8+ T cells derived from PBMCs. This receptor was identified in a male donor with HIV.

The DNA reads TGTGCCAGCAGCTTATATCCCAGGGAGTACAATGAGCAGTTCTTC. The resulting protein is CASSLYPREYNEQFF. The sequence links TRBV7-2 to TRBJ2-1; the D gene could be either TRBD1 or TRBD2, each agreeing at 5 bases. Cut back by 2 bases and 4 bases, the V and J ends lie 12 bases apart. From its cysteine to its phenylalanine, the CDR3 spans 15 amino acids. The retained sequence is limited to the CDR3, 45 bases, with the frame set at the first base. CDR1 and CDR2 (SGHTA, FQGNSA) derive from the germline V gene.